This TCR beta chain was found in a study of shared clonotypes between healthy human individuals. General study points: Clonotype sharing among the donors was expected to vary with sequencing depth. Naive CD4 clonotypes were shared across several donors at roughly 5.3%.

This clone was seen once. Antigen unknown. The assay was immunoSEQ multiplex PCR, and TCRdb's table has in-frame clones only and misses some. Counted here are 2 million to 2.5 million clones, around 95% occurring once; the ten biggest clones make up less than 0.15%. From germline, CDR1 is SGHAT and CDR2 FQNNGV. The CDR3 sequence is 15 residues long. V was cut by 1 base and J by 8 bases, with 15 bases left in between. CD45RA-negative memory and CD45RA+ naive subsets were split from the CD4+ cells. Sequencing was done on a sample of naive CD4+ T cells sorted from blood. This sample's subset: CD45RA+ positively selected. This TCR derives from a man between 18 and 29 years old in good health. The J gene is TRBJ2-1, the V gene TRBV11-2; TRBD2 is a possible D gene (5 bases). The CDR3, as DNA: TGTGCCAGCAGCTTAGGACGACTACCTACAGATGAGCAGTTCTTC. It is translated as CASSLGRLPTDEQFF.